This record concerns one TCR beta chain sequence. Original processing methods: Cell counts per sample came from amplifying reference gene primers. TCRdb's copy holds only in-frame clones and misses some; the assay was immunoSEQ multiplex PCR. V, J and clone size are taken as reported in that table, and D and trimming were inferred from the DNA itself. Counted here are 110,000 or so clones, about 87% occurring once; the ten biggest clones make up more than 2%. There are 14 residues in the CDR3. Germline V gene data show CDR1 as SGHRS and CDR2 as YFSETQ. Trimming took 4 bases from V and 4 from J, leaving 12 bases between them. The sample comes from a study of blood T cell repertoires in COVID-19. Looking at the study overall: The origin of the acute and convalescent COVID-19 samples was the United States, Italy and Spain. In each case, the material was cDNA or gDNA derived from T cells, B-cell-depleted T cells, or PBMCs.

The receptor comes from a woman aged 45-65 years with acute or convalescent COVID-19. The sequencing sample was made of peripheral blood. The genes are TRBV5-1 and TRBJ1-3; D might be TRBD1 (6 bases). The CDR3 coding sequence is TGCGCCAGCAGCCGACAGGCCGGGGGAAACACCATATATTTT. Its protein is CASSRQAGGNTIYF.